The rows below give T cell receptor beta chains drawn from one sample of a study of blood T cell repertoires in COVID-19. Clones were sequenced by immunoSEQ multiplex PCR, and TCRdb holds only the in-frame ones, with some missing. The profile shows around 180,000 clones, more than 70% of them singletons. The sequenced sample was peripheral blood. These receptors all stem from a man aged 40-49 years with active or convalescent COVID-19. Both conserved end residues are part of each CDR3. A D gene is named only where the DNA matches it firmly. Clone size is not always given. Where it is, it says once, few, many or a class for expanded clones.

D gene	V gene	clone size	J gene	CDR3 DNA	CDR3 protein
.	TRBV7-3	.	TRBJ2-1	TGTGCCAGCAGCTTAAGCCCCGGGGAGTACAATGAGCAGTTCTTC	CASSLSPGEYNEQFF
TRBD1	TRBV10-1	.	TRBJ2-2	TGCGCCAGGGGCCTCGGGACAGGGGGCGGGGGCGATCCGGGGGAGCTGTTTTTT	CARGLGTGGGGDPGELFF
TRBD1	TRBV30	.	TRBJ1-2	TGTGCCTGGACCACCGGGACAGGGGATAACTATGGCTACACCTTC	CAWTTGTGDNYGYTF
.	TRBV7-2	.	TRBJ2-2	TGTGCCAGCAGCTTAGGGCAGGGATCCGGGGAGCTGTTTTTT	CASSLGQGSGELFF
TRBD1	TRBV30	.	TRBJ2-7	TGTGCCTGGAGTTCTTCCGGGACAGCCTCCTACGAGCAGTACTTC	CAWSSSGTASYEQYF
TRBD1	TRBV12-3/TRBV12-4	.	TRBJ2-5	TGTGCCAGCAGTTTAGCACAGGGGCAGACCCAGTACTTC	CASSLAQGQTQYF
TRBD1	TRBV24-1	.	TRBJ2-2	TGTGCCACCAGTGATCCCCGACAGGGAAACACCGGGGAGCTGTTTTTT	CATSDPRQGNTGELFF
.	TRBV2	.	TRBJ2-1	TGTGCCAGCAGTCGGGGATACAACAATGAGCAGTTCTTC	CASSRGYNNEQFF
TRBD1	TRBV4-1	.	TRBJ2-5	TGCGCCAGCAGCTTACAGGGGACAGAGACCCAGTACTTC	CASSLQGTETQYF
TRBD2	TRBV24-1	.	TRBJ2-2	TGTGCCACCAGTGACCTGGGACTAGCGGGGGCCGGGGAGCTGTTTTTT	CATSDLGLAGAGELFF
.	TRBV28	.	TRBJ1-2	TGTGCCAGCAGTTTAGGGCTGGACTATGGCTACACCTTC	CASSLGLDYGYTF
.	TRBV14	.	TRBJ2-1	TGTGCCAGCAGCCAATCTCGACGGGGTCTCCCCAATGAGCAGTTCTTC	CASSQSRRGLPNEQFF
.	TRBV11-2	.	TRBJ1-5	TGTGCCAGCAGCTTAGTCGGAGGCAATCAGCCCCAGCATTTT	CASSLVGGNQPQHF
TRBD1	TRBV19	.	TRBJ1-1	TGTGCCAGTAGTCCAGGACAGGGGAACACTGAAGCTTTCTTT	CASSPGQGNTEAFF
.	TRBV4-2	.	TRBJ2-5	TGTGCCAGCAGCCAAGATCTTATGGGGGGGGGCCACCAAGAGACCCAGTACTTC	CASSQDLMGGGHQETQYF
.	TRBV4-3	.	TRBJ2-7	TGCGCCAGCAGCCAAGATGTGGGGGGGGGCGGAGTGCAGTACTTC	CASSQDVGGGGVQYF
.	TRBV19	.	TRBJ1-4	TGTGCCAGTAGCCCGACAGGTTTTAATGAAAAACTGTTTTTT	CASSPTGFNEKLFF
.	TRBV10-3	once	TRBJ1-5	TGTGCCATCAGTGAGTCCCGGGGAGGGAATCAGCCCCAGCATTTT	CAISESRGGNQPQHF
TRBD1	TRBV14	.	TRBJ1-6	TGTGCCAGCAGCCAACTGACTGGGACAGCCCATTCACCCCTCCACTTT	CASSQLTGTAHSPLHF
.	TRBV5-1	.	TRBJ1-1	TGCGCCAGCAGATATGAGGGGGTTAACACTGAAGCTTTCTTT	CASRYEGVNTEAFF
TRBD1	TRBV5-1	.	TRBJ1-5	TGCGCCAGCAGCCCGACAGGGGGCGCCGGGAATCAGCCCCAGCATTTT	CASSPTGGAGNQPQHF
.	TRBV4-1	once	TRBJ1-2	TGCGCCAGCAGCCAAGATCAAGGGAGTGGCTACACCTTC	CASSQDQGSGYTF
.	TRBV30	once	TRBJ2-6	TGTGCCTGGAGTCCTATACTAAGGATGGCCAACGTCCTGACTTTC	CAWSPILRMANVLTF
TRBD2	TRBV10-2	.	TRBJ2-7	TGCGCCGGATCGGGGGGGGAGGCCTACGAGCAGTACTTC	CAGSGGEAYEQYF
.	TRBV4-1	.	TRBJ1-4	TGCGCCAGCAGCCAAGAACAGGCTGGTAATGAAAAACTGTTTTTT	CASSQEQAGNEKLFF
.	TRBV6-2/TRBV6-3	many	TRBJ1-2	TGTGCCAGCAGTAGACAGTCTAACTATGGCTACACCTTC	CASSRQSNYGYTF
.	TRBV2	.	TRBJ1-1	TGTGCCAGCACCAAGGGACTTTCTAGAAACCAAGCTTTCTTT	CASTKGLSRNQAFF
.	TRBV5-8	.	TRBJ1-2	TGTGCCAGCAGCTTGAACAGTAACTATGGCTACACCTTC	CASSLNSNYGYTF
.	TRBV5-1	few	TRBJ2-2	TGCGCCAGCAGCTTGGAGGCTGTTGAGCAGGGCGCCGGGGAGCTGTTTTTT	CASSLEAVEQGAGELFF
TRBD1	TRBV4-1	.	TRBJ1-5	TGCGCCAGCAGCCAAGTAGTTAAATGGCGGCAGGGGGGTCGGCGCAATCAGCCCCAGCATTTT	CASSQVVKWRQGGRRNQPQHF
TRBD1	TRBV5-1	.	TRBJ2-7	TGCGCCAGCAGCTGGGGGACAGGCTACGAGCAGTACTTC	CASSWGTGYEQYF
.	TRBV2	.	TRBJ1-6	TGTGCCAGCGGGGGGAAGTACCCCGGGGAAGCCCTCCACTTT	CASGGKYPGEALHF
TRBD1	TRBV19	.	TRBJ1-2	TGTGCCAGTAGGCCAGGGACAGGGGGCCGTGGCTACACCTTC	CASRPGTGGRGYTF
TRBD1	TRBV20-1	once	TRBJ1-1	TGCAGTGCTAGTCGAGGGGGCCGTAACACTGAAGCTTTCTTT	CSASRGGRNTEAFF
.	TRBV19	.	TRBJ1-1	TGTGCCAGTAGTATTCGAGGGATCGACACTGAAGCTTTCTTT	CASSIRGIDTEAFF
.	TRBV4-2	.	TRBJ1-5	TGTGCCAGCAGCCCGACTGGACGGGGGGATGATCAGCCCCAGCATTTT	CASSPTGRGDDQPQHF
.	TRBV7-9	.	TRBJ1-3	TGTGCCAGCAGCTTAAGCGGAGGGACTGGAAACACCATATATTTT	CASSLSGGTGNTIYF
.	TRBV12-3/TRBV12-4	.	TRBJ2-1	TGTGCCAGCAGTCACGAGGGCAATGAGCAGTTCTTC	CASSHEGNEQFF
.	TRBV6-5	.	TRBJ1-1	TGTGCCAGCAGTTACTCGAAGGGGAGGTTAACCGAAGCTTTCTTT	CASSYSKGRLTEAFF
.	TRBV6-5	.	TRBJ1-1	TGTGCCAGCAGTCGAACGCGGGACGGCCTAGGGGCTTTCTTT	CASSRTRDGLGAFF
TRBD1	TRBV6-4	.	TRBJ1-2	TGTGCCAGCAGTGACTCGTCAGGGGGCCATGGCTACACCTTC	CASSDSSGGHGYTF
.	TRBV6-2/TRBV6-3	.	TRBJ1-1	TGTGCCAGCAGTTCGGCGGGGTTTGGGACTGAAGCTTTCTTT	CASSSAGFGTEAFF